The clone carrying this TCR beta chain was seen at least ten times. Its specificity is not known. The data are from a study of T cell repertoires in cytomegalovirus infection. Study context: A matching HLA type, together with CMV infection, was signaled by public TCR beta signatures.

Trimming shortened V by 5 bases and J by 6 bases, and 12 bases separated the two germline ends. This CDR3 contains 13 residues. Germline V gene lookup returns CDR1 SGHTA and CDR2 FQGNSA. Study observations and caveats: Summed frequency of public TCR beta families distinguished CMV carriers with the relevant HLA. HLA-C-restricted CMV clonotypes gave the most frequent clonotype in two of eight donors.

Each CDR3 protein gets one entry after TCRdb re-called the reads with MiXCR. The sample includes around 350,000 distinct CDR3 sequences, 15% to 20% of them seen just once. Sequenced sample: PBMCs. The clonotype was recovered from a human donor in good health (CMV status not recorded). Some clones in this sample may be carry-over from other donors' samples. The V call is TRBV7-2, the J call TRBJ2-3, with D possibly TRBD2 on 5 matching bases. CDR3 protein: CASSLSGWDTQYF. In DNA form, the CDR3 reads TGTGCCAGCAGCCTCTCGGGATGGGATACGCAGTATTTT. The full variable domain, its missing parts supplied by reference TRBV7-2 and TRBJ2-3, is GAGVSQSPSNKVTEKGKDVELRCDPISGHTALYWYRQSLGQGLEFLIYFQGNSAPDKSGLPSDRFSAERTGGSVSTLTIQRTQQEDSAVYLCASSLSGWDTQYFGPGTRLTVL.